These 12 T cell receptor beta chains share one sample of origin, sequenced in a study of response to subunit inactivated influenza vaccine. TCRdb reanalysed the RT-PCR reads using MiXCR and keeps one entry per CDR3 protein. The table lists approximately 680,000 distinct CDR3 sequences, around 16% of them singletons. Sequenced here: PBMCs from blood, sampled 11 to 12 days after vaccination. The receptors come from a man aged 45-65 years who received an inactivated influenza vaccine.

This clonotype has more than one count but fewer than ten. The gene calls are TRBV10-3 and TRBJ2-5; D may be TRBD1 (7 bases). Trimming removed 4 bases at V and 9 bases at J, with 15 bases between. CDR1 is ENHRY, CDR2 SYGVKD, per germline. This CDR3 is 13 amino acids long. The CDR3 region has the DNA TGTGCCATCAGTGGCCAAACAGGGGAGGCCCAGTACTTC. This translates into CAISGQTGEAQYF.

J is TRBJ2-3 and V is TRBV15; D uncertain. The V end lost 0 bases, the J end lost 8 bases, and 15 bases lay between the germline ends. CDR1 LNHNV and CDR2 YYDKDF come from the germline V gene (reference sequence). The CDR3 is 15 residues long. DNA for the CDR3: TGTGCCACCAGCAGAGATCGGGCTAGTCAGGTTACGCAGTATTTT. Its translation: CATSRDRASQVTQYF.

The chain carries TRBV6-1 and TRBJ2-3, with TRBD1 matching 7 bases. This CDR3 has 16 residues. Germline assignment: CDR1 MNHNS and CDR2 SASEGT. With 7 bases clipped from V and 2 bases from J, the junction kept 12 bases outside the gene matches. The DNA of the CDR3 is TGTGCCAGCACCCCTTTTAGGGACAGCCCCACAGATACGCAGTATTTT. Residues: CASTPFRDSPTDTQYF.

This clonotype was detected a few times. DNA for the CDR3: TGTGCCAGCAGCTTAGCGGTCCGGGACTACGGGACCGGGGAGCTGTTTTTT. Amino acids: CASSLAVRDYGTGELFF. The chain combines TRBV7-6 with TRBJ2-2, with 7 bases fitting TRBD2. The CDR3 consists of 17 residues. V dropped 0 bases and J dropped 5; count of bases not matched to a gene: 9. CDR1 SGHVS and CDR2 FNYEAQ come from the germline V gene.

In its sample, this clonotype was seen many times. V is TRBV7-2 and J is TRBJ2-1, with TRBD2 matching 7 bases. Trimming cost V 6 bases and J 5 bases; bases outside gene matches: 10. The CDR3 totals 15 residues. Germline CDR1 is SGHTA and CDR2 is FQGNSA. The CDR3 nucleotides are TGTGCCAGCAGTACCGCGGGGGTAGCCCACAATGAGCAGTTCTTC. As protein: CASSTAGVAHNEQFF.

The rearrangement links TRBV6-1 to TRBJ2-2, with 7 bases lining up with TRBD1. The germline V gene encodes CDR1 MNHNS and CDR2 SASEGT. CDR3 length: 14 amino acids. V lost 8 bases, J lost 3 bases, and 6 bases stayed unmatched. In DNA, the CDR3 is TGTGCCAGCTTCCCGGGACAGTACACCGGGGAGCTGTTTTTT. Amino acid sequence: CASFPGQYTGELFF.

This clonotype appeared a few times. V usage is TRBV30 and J usage is TRBJ2-5; the D gene could be TRBD1 or TRBD2 (5 bases each). The CDR3 covers 13 residues. Looked up from germline, CDR1 is GTSNPN and CDR2 is SVGIG (reference sequence). Trimming shortened V by 4 bases and J by 4 bases, and 13 bases separated the two germline ends. The CDR3 DNA reads as TGTGCCTGGAATAGAGGGGCGGGAGAGACCCAGTACTTC. Protein: CAWNRGAGETQYF.

The chain is built from TRBV7-6 and TRBJ2-3; 13 nucleotides agree with TRBD2. The CDR3 has 17 amino acids. Per the germline V gene, CDR1 is SGHVS and CDR2 is FNYEAQ. J gave up 2 bases and V 5 bases, and 7 bases lay outside the gene matches. CDR3 sequence reads: CASSPRTSGGYTDTQYF. The CDR3 region has the DNA TGTGCCAGCAGCCCCCGGACTAGCGGGGGATACACAGATACGCAGTATTTT.

The chain uses TRBV9 and TRBJ2-7; the D gene is possibly TRBD2 (6 bases). This CDR3 is built from 15 residues. V lost 0 bases and J lost 2, with 12 bases in between. The germline gives CDR1 SGDLS, CDR2 YYNGEE. The CDR3: CASSVGVAETYEQYF. Written as DNA, the CDR3 is TGTGCCAGCAGCGTAGGGGTAGCGGAGACCTACGAGCAGTACTTC.

The J gene is TRBJ2-5, the V gene TRBV10-3, with D perhaps matching TRBD2 (6 bases). The CDR3 loop spans 16 amino acids. Trimming stripped 10 bases from V and 4 bases from J, with 25 bases between. CDR1 and CDR2 (germline): ENHRY, SYGVKD. In DNA, the CDR3 is TGTGCCACCTTGAAAGGTGGGGGGTCCACCTCAGAGACCCAGTACTTC. Protein product: CATLKGGGSTSETQYF.

This clonotype was counted many times. This chain's CDR3 is CSVEKDYTGELFF. In nucleotides, the CDR3 is TGCAGCGTTGAAAAGGACTACACCGGGGAGCTGTTTTTT. The chain uses TRBV29-1 and TRBJ2-2; TRBD2 might be the D (5 bases). The length of the CDR3 is 13 residues. V lost 2 bases and J lost 3, with 7 bases in between. The germline V gene has CDR1 SQVTM and CDR2 ANQGSEA.

The chain links TRBV4-3 to TRBJ1-2; D unresolved. The CDR3 is 13 residues long. The germline V gene encodes CDR1 LGHNA and CDR2 YSLEER. Trimming pared 2 bases from V and 4 bases from J, leaving 8 bases between. For the CDR3, the DNA is TGCGCCAGCAGCCAACCGGGTCGCTATGGCTACACCTTC. It is translated as CASSQPGRYGYTF.